This T cell receptor beta chain was retrieved from a study of CD8+ T cells in alopecia areata. Study-wide results and caveats: Alopecia totalis/universalis scalp especially showed more expanded CD8+ clones than normal scalp.

Reverse transcribed after extraction, RNA yielded cDNA as the sequencing template. Only in-frame clones appear in the TCRdb table, and some are missing; sequencing was by immunoSEQ multiplex PCR. Among approximately 180,000 clones, 64% were seen once, and the ten largest hold approximately 1.4%. The treatment here: oral pan-JAK inhibitor, 5-10 mg twice daily. Obtained from alopecia areata patients were lesional scalp punch biopsies along with peripheral blood. About this clone itself: The antigen remains undetermined.

Material: CD4+ T cells sorted from blood, obtained around week 49, from a patient treated with tofacitinib. The clonotype originates from a human donor with alopecia areata.

The DNA for the CDR3 is TGTGCCAGCAGTGCGGGGATCCAAGAGACCCAGTACTTC. Amino acids: CASSAGIQETQYF. This chain links TRBV2 with TRBJ2-5; D is perhaps TRBD2 (5 bases). CDR1 and CDR2 from the germline V gene are SNHLY and FYNNEI. V was trimmed by 4 bases and J by 1 base, leaving 7 bases between them. The CDR3 contains 13 residues.